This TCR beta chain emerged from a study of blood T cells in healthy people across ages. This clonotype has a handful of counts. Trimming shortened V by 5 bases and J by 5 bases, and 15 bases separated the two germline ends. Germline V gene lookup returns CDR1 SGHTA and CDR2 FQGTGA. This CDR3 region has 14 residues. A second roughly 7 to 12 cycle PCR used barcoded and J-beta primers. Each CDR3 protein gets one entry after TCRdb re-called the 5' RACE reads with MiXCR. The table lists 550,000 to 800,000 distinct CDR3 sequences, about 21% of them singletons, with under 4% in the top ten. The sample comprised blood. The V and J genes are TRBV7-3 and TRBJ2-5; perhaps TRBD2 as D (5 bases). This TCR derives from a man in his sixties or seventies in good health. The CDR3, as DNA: TGTGCCAGCAGCCTCAGCGGACCTCCGGAGACCCAGTACTTC. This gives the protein CASSLSGPPETQYF. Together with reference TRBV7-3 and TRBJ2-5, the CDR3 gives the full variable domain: GAGVSQTPSNKVTEKGKYVELRCDPISGHTALYWYRQSLGQGPEFLIYFQGTGAADDSGLPNDRFFAVRPEGSVSTLKIQRTERGDSAVYLCASSLSGPPETQYFGPGTRLLVL.